The 18 T cell receptor beta chains below all came from one sample that was sequenced in a study of blood T cell repertoires in COVID-19. Clones were read by immunoSEQ multiplex PCR, and TCRdb kept only the in-frame ones, dropping some. This sample has about 200,000 clones, with 80% to 90% found just once. The sequencing sample was made of PBMCs or T cells enriched from blood (not recorded which). The receptors derive from a woman aged 18-35 years who had recovered from COVID-19.

J is TRBJ2-4 and V is TRBV6-1; TRBD1 aligns across 8 bases. With 2 bases clipped from V and 8 bases from J, the junction kept 14 bases outside the gene matches. The CDR3 runs 17 residues. Germline V gene sequence: CDR1 MNHNS, CDR2 SASEGT. The DNA of the CDR3 is TGTGCCAGCAGTGAACAGGGGGCCATAACCGGATTAGACATTCAGTACTTC. Its protein is CASSEQGAITGLDIQYF.

This clone has a single count. V is TRBV7-9 and J is TRBJ2-7, with 10 bases that match TRBD2. In germline, CDR1 is SEHNR, CDR2 FQNEAQ (reference sequence). The CDR3 is made up of 18 amino acids. V shed 5 bases, J shed 3 bases, and the junction held 16 bases outside the gene matches. CDR3 in amino acids: CASSPWASGGPLDYEQYF. The CDR3, as DNA: TGTGCCAGCAGCCCTTGGGCTAGCGGGGGTCCTCTCGACTACGAGCAGTACTTC.

This chain uses TRBV7-8 with TRBJ1-5; no clear D. Trimming cost V 0 bases and J 0 bases, with 12 bases left between them. The CDR3 is 17 residues long. Per the germline V gene, CDR1 is SGHVS and CDR2 is FQNEAQ. DNA of the CDR3: TGTGCCAGCAGCTTAGCGCATGGCCAGAATAGCAATCAGCCCCAGCATTTT. Translation gives CASSLAHGQNSNQPQHF.

The chain carries TRBV7-9 and TRBJ2-3; TRBD2 might be the D (7 bases). The CDR3 runs to 16 residues. CDR1 is SEHNR, CDR2 FQNEAQ, per germline (reference sequence). Trimming shortened V by 3 bases and J by 2 bases, and 15 bases separated the two germline ends. The CDR3 region has the DNA TGTGCCAGCAGCTTGGGGGGGCCTCAACCCACAGATACGCAGTATTTT. Protein: CASSLGGPQPTDTQYF. Drawing the rest from reference TRBV7-9 and TRBJ2-3, the complete variable domain is DTGVSQNPRHKITKRGQNVTFRCDPISEHNRLYWYRQTLGQGPEFLTYFQNEAQLEKSRLLSDRFSAERPKGSFSTLEIQRTEQGDSAMYLCASSLGGPQPTDTQYFGPGTRLTVL.

This clone was observed a handful of times. One end of the junction is discordant with germline, which a read error may explain. The chain has TRBV5-8 and TRBJ1-1; D gene unclear. CDR3 size: 16 residues. Germline assignment: CDR1 SGHTS and CDR2 YDEGEE. The CDR3 coding sequence is TGTGCCAGCAGCCCACCCTTTGCGGGGTTGAAAACTGAAGCTTTCTTT. Protein sequence: CASSPPFAGLKTEAFF.

The chain is built from TRBV4-1 and TRBJ1-6; 10 bases line up with TRBD1. The V gene's germline CDR1 is MGHRA and CDR2 YSYEKL. The J segment lost 2 bases and the V segment lost 1 base, leaving 5 bases of the junction unmatched. This CDR3 region has 18 residues. In nucleotides, the CDR3 is TGCGCCAGCAGCCAAGCCGACAGGGGGCCGGCCTATAATTCACCCCTCCACTTT. This sequence encodes CASSQADRGPAYNSPLHF.

Many counts were recorded for this clone. Other DNA sequences in this sample translate to the same CDR3. The V gene is TRBV6-5, the J gene TRBJ1-1; the D gene is possibly TRBD1 (5 bases). This CDR3 region has 12 residues. Germline lookup yields CDR1 MNHEY and CDR2 SVGAGI. V was shortened by 6 bases and J by 1 base, with 6 bases between the two germline ends. CDR3 nucleotides: TGTGCCAGCAGCACAGGGAACACTGAAGCTTTCTTT. Amino acids: CASSTGNTEAFF.

The chain carries TRBV9 and TRBJ1-6; D remains ambiguous. V lost 0 bases and J lost 7, with 8 bases in between. The CDR3 totals 14 residues. CDR1 and CDR2 (germline): SGDLS, YYNGEE. CDR3 in amino acids: CASSVAGRNSPLHF. CDR3 sequence (DNA): TGTGCCAGCAGCGTAGCGGGAAGGAATTCACCCCTCCACTTT.

This chain links TRBV5-1 with TRBJ2-1; 10 bases align to TRBD1. Germline CDR1 SGHRS, CDR2 YFSETQ. CDR3 length: 15 residues. Trimming took 4 bases from V and 7 from J; bases not matched to a gene: 8. The CDR3: CASSRFGQGDNEQFF. The CDR3 DNA sequence: TGCGCCAGCAGCCGCTTCGGACAGGGGGATAATGAGCAGTTCTTC.

The chain is built from TRBV2 and TRBJ2-7; D ambiguous. The CDR3 consists of 12 residues. With 0 bases removed from V and 6 bases from J, the gap between germline ends came to 6 bases. Per the germline V gene, CDR1 is SNHLY and CDR2 is FYNNEI. As DNA, the CDR3 is TGTGCCAGCAGTGAAGCGAGTCTCGAGCAGTACTTC. As protein: CASSEASLEQYF.

The genes are TRBV18 and TRBJ2-2, with 10 positions matching TRBD1. Germline CDR1 is KGHSH and CDR2 is LQKENI. With V trimmed by 5 bases and J by 2 bases, 8 bases remained unmatched. The CDR3 spans 17 residues. In DNA form, the CDR3 reads TGTGCCAGCTCAGCGCGGGACAGGGGTATCAACACCGGGGAGCTGTTTTTT. Translation: CASSARDRGINTGELFF.

V and J are TRBV5-4 and TRBJ1-2; 10 bases match TRBD1. The CDR3 length is 14 residues. Per germline, CDR1 SGHNT and CDR2 YYREEE (reference sequence). With V trimmed by 2 bases and J by 10 bases, 8 bases remained unmatched. The CDR3 bases are TGTGCCAGCAGCTTTTTCGGACAGGGGGGAGTCTACACCTTC. The encoded protein is CASSFFGQGGVYTF.

CDR3 sequence reads: CSVSAGPLNTEAFF. The CDR3, as DNA: TGCAGCGTCTCCGCGGGGCCTTTGAACACTGAAGCTTTCTTT. The chain employs TRBV29-1 and TRBJ1-1, with a weak D call TRBD1 (5 bases). V lost 6 bases and J lost 0, with 14 bases in between. Germline-derived CDR1 and CDR2 are SQVTM and ANQGSEA. There are 14 residues in the CDR3.

The chain employs TRBV5-4 and TRBJ2-5, with TRBD1 identical over 9 bases. V lost 0 bases and J lost 8; bases outside the gene matches: 8. The CDR3 contains 15 residues. CDR1 SGHNT and CDR2 YYREEE come from the germline V gene (reference sequence). The CDR3: CASSLGTGALGTQYF. In nucleotides, the CDR3 is TGTGCCAGCAGCTTGGGGACAGGGGCGTTAGGAACCCAGTACTTC.

Only a few counts were recorded for this clone. The chain uses TRBV19 and TRBJ1-1; no clear D gene. CDR3 size: 13 residues. The germline V and J ends were trimmed by 6 bases and 1 base, with 9 bases remaining between them. Germline V gene data show CDR1 as LNHDA and CDR2 as SQIVND (reference sequence). The CDR3 bases are TGTGCCAGTAGAGGCCGGGGGAACACTGAAGCTTTCTTT. Translated: CASRGRGNTEAFF.

About this clone: The sample carries other DNA sequences with the same CDR3. The chain uses TRBV2 and TRBJ1-1; D remains ambiguous. The CDR3 is 12 amino acids. CDR1 and CDR2 (germline): SNHLY, FYNNEI. Trimming removed 4 bases from V and 1 base from J, with 4 bases in between. CDR3 protein: CASSGQNTEAFF. As DNA, the CDR3 is TGTGCCAGCAGTGGACAGAACACTGAAGCTTTCTTT.

The V gene is TRBV7-2, the J gene TRBJ2-1; possibly TRBD1 for D (5 bases). V gave up 3 bases and J gave up 6 bases, with 9 bases separating them. Germline CDR1 and CDR2: SGHTA and FQGNSA. The CDR3 loop spans 13 amino acids. CDR3 residues: CASSLGRSNEQFF. Here the CDR3 DNA reads TGTGCCAGCAGCTTGGGGCGAAGCAATGAGCAGTTCTTC.

V is TRBV6-5 and J is TRBJ2-5; maybe TRBD2 (7 bases). V was clipped by 6 bases and J by 4 bases, with 18 bases between them. From germline, CDR1 is MNHEY and CDR2 SVGAGI. The CDR3 sequence is 15 residues long. CDR3 bases: TGTGCCAGCAGCCTGGAGATAGGGGGGGTAGAGACCCAGTACTTC. Amino acid sequence: CASSLEIGGVETQYF.